The subject of this entry is one T cell receptor (beta chain). This clonotype was seen a few times. This clone's antigen is unknown. Within one base of it there is no much larger clone, and no base qualities were kept. This sample is part of a study of blood T cells in healthy people across ages (dated by TCRdb to about 2015). Looking at the study overall: Template switching captured roughly one uniquely barcoded TCR beta cDNA molecule per two T cells in model experiments. To avoid experimental bias, donors of different ages were distributed randomly across sequencing lanes. The donors were split into four age groups: young (average around 15 years), middle-aged (more than 35), aged (more than 55) and long-lived (under 90). The study measured age-related changes in TCR beta repertoire diversity using deep sequencing normalized with unique cDNA molecular identifiers. Using the same blood draw, the study looked at two additional independent replicas of 1 million unique cDNA reads for two donors, one aged 18 to 30 and the other aged 80 or older.

What the authors observed across the whole study: Compared with the aged group, the long-lived group had more naive CD4+ T cells, fewer expanded clones and increased TCR diversity, suggesting age selection. Conclusive comparison of naive and antigen-experienced compartments was prevented by the profiling of bulk unsorted PBMCs. A strong correlation was found between observed TCR beta diversity and the percentage of naive T cells measured by flow cytometry. Because donor CMV infection status was unknown, age-related changes in expanded clonotypes were potentially confounded. Total diversity estimates from one million sequenced T cells were considered lower bounds and underestimates. Observed TCR beta diversity per million T cells fell roughly linearly with age, and a significant reduction was already apparent by age roughly 40.

The CDR3 numbers 16 residues from cysteine through phenylalanine. The CDR3 DNA has 48 bases and is translated from base 1. Sequences ENHRY (CDR1) and SYGVKD (CDR2) are obtained from the germline V gene. The library was produced with 5' RACE. Data came from an Illumina HiSeq 2500. A second PCR of 7 to 11 cycles was performed with a sample-barcoded 5' primer and a J-beta primer mix. A unique molecular identifier was introduced onto each TCR beta cDNA molecule by a template-switch 5' adaptor carrying 12 random nucleotides. Each sample yielded at least 3 million CDR3-containing paired-end reads. The Mint cDNA synthesis kit, primed by a TRBC-specific oligonucleotide, was used to synthesize first-strand cDNA from all RNA. Following uracil-DNA glycosylase treatment, all cDNA underwent a first 18-cycle PCR with the universal primers M1SS and BC2_uni_R. The published analysis was carried out like this. Normalization of each sample was performed by random selection of 1 million high-quality reads, each carrying a distinct molecular identifier. Reads with shared molecular identifiers were discarded instead of being binned into consensus sequences. MiTCR, run with a Q25 quality threshold and the strictest error-elimination algorithm, handled CDR3 identification, clonotype clustering and error correction. A nonparametric unseen species model with Euler transformation was used to estimate lower-bound total TCR beta diversity. The public sequencing data were trimmed at Q25 with fastp and processed into clonotypes with MiXCR by TCRdb, which kept only in-frame beta chains. Every entry covers one CDR3 protein and lists the most common genes and DNA from its rows. These V and J calls originate from TCRdb's pipeline instead of the authors' own analysis. Present in this sample are 650,000 to 800,000 distinct CDR3 sequences, around 45% of which were seen just once. The ten most abundant clones make up roughly 18% of the sample.

The roughly 39 donors, aged roughly 6 to 95 years, were systemically healthy Caucasian individuals from Russia. Each donor gave ten milliliters of peripheral blood, collected into EDTA-treated Vacutainer tubes. PBMCs were isolated by Ficoll-Paque density-gradient centrifugation, with at least 7 million obtained per sample. Total RNA, at least 6 micrograms per sample, was extracted from PBMCs with Trizol reagent. For every donor, flow cytometry on a PBMC aliquot measured the percentage of naive CD45RAhigh/CD27high T cells. The chain is made from TRBV10-3 and TRBJ2-4; TRBD2 is possibly the D segment (6 matching bases). The better agreement between TRBJ2-7 and the DNA end casts doubt on the J call. The TCR originated in a man aged 55 to 70 in good health. Sequenced material: blood. The CDR3 region: CAISESRSGGNYEQYF. Read as DNA, the sequence is TGTGCCATCAGTGAGTCGAGAAGTGGAGGGAACTACGAGCAGTACTTC.